A single sample is the source of the 21 T cell receptor beta chains below, sequenced in a study of shared clonotypes between healthy human individuals (dated by TCRdb to the early 2020s). The library was produced with the immunoSEQ multiplex PCR assay. The table was pulled from immuneACCESS by TCRdb, which kept in-frame rearrangements only. Such tables lose some clones; where checked, under half of the loss comes from unresolved V genes, and the rest has no known cause. This sample is represented by over 1.5 million clones; around 98% of them were singletons. The top ten clonotypes cover about 0.4% of the sample. The sequenced material came from naive CD4+ T cells sorted from blood. The sample's cell subset or site, from its label and the paper: CD45RA+ positively selected. The receptors derive from a man in his thirties or forties in good health.

This rearrangement joins TRBV7-9 to TRBJ1-1; tentatively, D is TRBD1 (6 bases). There are 12 residues in the CDR3. Trimming shortened V by 5 bases and J by 7 bases, and 11 bases separated the two germline ends. The V gene's germline CDR1 is SEHNR and CDR2 FQNEAQ (reference sequence). The CDR3 loop reads CASSLLGGEAFF. DNA for the CDR3: TGTGCCAGCAGCCTCCTAGGGGGTGAAGCTTTCTTT.

J is TRBJ2-3 and V is TRBV7-8; tentatively, D is TRBD2 (6 bases). Germline V CDR1 and CDR2: SGHVS, FQNEAQ. The V gene lost 1 base and the J gene lost 3 bases, with 8 bases spanning the gap. The CDR3 consists of 14 residues. CDR3: CASSLDAGTDTQYF. The CDR3 DNA reads as TGTGCCAGCAGCTTAGATGCGGGAACAGATACGCAGTATTTT.

The chain is built from TRBV5-1 and TRBJ2-1; D is unresolved. Trimming stripped 4 bases from V and 7 bases from J, with 15 bases between. Germline V gene data show CDR1 as SGHRS and CDR2 as YFSETQ. This CDR3 comprises 14 residues. The CDR3 nucleotides are TGCGCCAGCAGCCTGTCTCTGGGTCGGAATGAGCAGTTCTTC. Amino acids: CASSLSLGRNEQFF. The full variable domain, its missing parts supplied by reference TRBV5-1 and TRBJ2-1, is KAGVTQTPRYLIKTRGQQVTLSCSPISGHRSVSWYQQTPGQGLQFLFEYFSETQRNKGNFPGRFSGRQFSNSRSEMNVSTLELGDSALYLCASSLSLGRNEQFFGPGTRLTVL.

The chain carries TRBV14 and TRBJ2-7; D might be TRBD2 (6 bases). In germline, CDR1 is SGHDN, CDR2 FVKESK. Trimming pared 3 bases from V and 12 bases from J, leaving 15 bases between. The CDR3 extends over 12 amino acids. CDR3 sequence reads: CASSHSETRTYF. Written as DNA, the CDR3 is TGTGCCAGCAGCCATTCCGAGACTAGAACGTACTTC.

This chain uses TRBV28 with TRBJ1-2; D not resolved. Germline CDR1 MDHEN, CDR2 SYDVKM. The length of the CDR3 is 12 residues. Trimming cost V 5 bases and J 3 bases, with 7 bases left between them. CDR3 protein: CASSAADYGYTF. CDR3 DNA sequence: TGTGCCAGCAGTGCTGCGGACTATGGCTACACCTTC.

The V gene is TRBV27, the J gene TRBJ2-1, with 9 bases aligning to TRBD2. The V gene end was trimmed by 9 bases and the J gene end by 8 bases; junction bases not matched to a gene: 17. The CDR3 totals 16 residues. Germline V gene lookup returns CDR1 MNHEY and CDR2 SMNVEV (reference sequence). The CDR3: CASRFLAAGGPDEQFF. CDR3 bases: TGTGCCAGTCGATTCCTAGCGGCGGGAGGGCCCGATGAGCAGTTCTTC.

The chain has TRBV2 and TRBJ2-1, with 7 bases lining up with TRBD1. The trim removed 5 bases at V and 3 bases at J, leaving 7 bases unmatched. The CDR3 runs to 15 residues. Germline V gives CDR1 SNHLY, CDR2 FYNNEI. The CDR3 sequence: CASSLRTGSYNEQFF. The CDR3 coding sequence is TGTGCCAGCAGTCTCCGGACAGGAAGCTACAATGAGCAGTTCTTC.

Remarks on this clone: Other DNA sequences in the sample encode the same CDR3. V gene TRBV5-1 combines with J gene TRBJ2-3; possibly TRBD1 for D (5 bases). This CDR3 has 14 amino acids. Germline assignment: CDR1 SGHRS and CDR2 YFSETQ. V was pared by 0 bases and J by 2 bases, with 7 bases between. The CDR3: CASSLAGHTDTQYF. CDR3 nucleotide sequence: TGCGCCAGCAGCTTGGCCGGACACACAGATACGCAGTATTTT.

This clone was recorded only once. V is TRBV5-4 and J is TRBJ2-3, with a tentative D call TRBD2 (6 bases). V was pared by 0 bases and J by 8 bases, with 13 bases between. Germline lookup yields CDR1 SGHNT and CDR2 YYREEE (reference sequence). There are 14 residues in the CDR3. The CDR3, as DNA: TGTGCCAGCAGCTTGGCCTGGGGGGTAGGTACGCAGTATTTT. This sequence encodes CASSLAWGVGTQYF.

The rearrangement joins TRBV29-1 to TRBJ1-1; the D gene is possibly TRBD1 (6 bases). The CDR3 has 12 residues. CDR1 is SQVTM, CDR2 ANQGSEA, per germline. V dropped 7 bases and J dropped 4 bases, with 13 bases sitting between them. The CDR3 sequence is CSAPTGFTEAFF. CDR3 coding DNA: TGCAGCGCCCCTACAGGGTTCACTGAAGCTTTCTTT.

CDR3 loop: CASTPLAPRGNEQFF. The DNA of the CDR3 is TGTGCCAGCACCCCTCTGGCTCCCCGGGGCAATGAGCAGTTCTTC. The chain is built from TRBV28 and TRBJ2-1; TRBD2 might be the D (5 bases). Trimming took 7 bases from V and 6 from J, leaving 19 bases between them. The CDR3 consists of 15 residues. Germline V gene lookup returns CDR1 MDHEN and CDR2 SYDVKM.

The J gene is TRBJ1-5, the V gene TRBV28; 12 bases align to TRBD1. From germline, CDR1 is MDHEN and CDR2 SYDVKM. The CDR3 has 17 residues. The J segment lost 5 bases and the V segment lost 8 bases, leaving 13 bases of the junction unmatched. As DNA, the CDR3 is TGTGCCAGCGGCCAGGGACAGGGGGCGCGAGGGTATCAGCCCCAGCATTTT. Translating gives CASGQGQGARGYQPQHF.

The chain uses TRBV11-2 and TRBJ2-4; a weak D match, TRBD2 (6 bases). Germline-derived CDR1 and CDR2 are SGHAT and FQNNGV. Trimming took off 5 bases at V and 12 bases at J, with 26 bases between the two ends. The CDR3 is 16 amino acids. The CDR3 coding sequence is TGTGCCAGCAGCGCGACTGGCCCAGGGACTTCCCCCCCTCAGTACTTC. Its translation: CASSATGPGTSPPQYF.

The chain combines TRBV28 with TRBJ2-7; perhaps TRBD1 as D (6 bases). V was shortened by 5 bases and J by 5 bases, with 13 bases between the two germline ends. This CDR3 contains 13 residues. In germline, CDR1 is MDHEN, CDR2 SYDVKM. The CDR3 reads CASSTVGAHEQYF. The CDR3 coding sequence is TGTGCCAGCAGTACAGTGGGGGCCCACGAGCAGTACTTC.

V usage is TRBV6-5 and J usage is TRBJ2-7, with 13 bases lining up with TRBD2. The trim removed 5 bases at V and 5 bases at J, leaving 6 bases unmatched. This CDR3 spans 15 amino acids. Looked up from germline, CDR1 is MNHEY and CDR2 is SVGAGI. CDR3 bases: TGTGCCAGCAGTCCCGGACTAGCGGGAGTCCACGAGCAGTACTTC. Protein product: CASSPGLAGVHEQYF.

V is TRBV21-1 and J is TRBJ1-5; the D call of TRBD1 is as the table states it, not checked on the DNA. TRBV21-1 is deemed a pseudogene. This CDR3 region has 14 residues. The CDR3 DNA is TGTGCCAGCAGCGGACAGGGTCCTCATCAGCCCCAGCATTTT. As protein: CASSGQGPHQPQHF.

The V gene is TRBV7-9, the J gene TRBJ2-7; D may be TRBD2 (5 bases). CDR3 length: 17 amino acids. Trimming removed 5 bases at V and 4 bases at J, with 24 bases between. Germline V gives CDR1 SEHNR, CDR2 FQNEAQ (reference sequence). This CDR3 is CASSPRVREGPRYEQYF. In DNA form, the CDR3 reads TGTGCCAGCAGCCCCCGGGTCCGGGAAGGTCCAAGATACGAGCAGTACTTC.

This clone was observed once. The chain uses TRBV28 and TRBJ1-5, with D perhaps TRBD1 (6 bases). Germline values: CDR1 MDHEN, CDR2 SYDVKM. The CDR3 covers 18 residues. V was shortened by 4 bases and J by 0 bases, with 19 bases between the two germline ends. CDR3 in DNA: TGTGCCAGCAGTTCCGCTAGGACAGCGTCGTATAGCAATCAGCCCCAGCATTTT. Amino acid sequence: CASSSARTASYSNQPQHF.

The V and J genes are TRBV7-3 and TRBJ2-3; D might be TRBD1 or TRBD2, each matching 6 bases. The CDR3 loop spans 15 amino acids. Germline V gene sequence: CDR1 SGHTA, CDR2 FQGTGA. Between the trimmed V and J ends, which lost 5 bases and 4 bases, there was a span of 16 bases. The CDR3: CASSPTGGYADTQYF. Written as DNA, the CDR3 is TGTGCCAGCAGCCCGACAGGAGGGTACGCAGATACGCAGTATTTT.

This chain uses TRBV9 with TRBJ2-2; 14 nucleotides align to TRBD2. The CDR3 has 18 amino acids. CDR1 SGDLS and CDR2 YYNGEE come from the germline V gene. J gave up 6 bases and V 4 bases, and 11 bases lay outside the gene matches. CDR3 loop: CASSFSGTSGSFSGELFF. The CDR3, as DNA: TGTGCCAGCAGCTTTTCCGGGACTAGCGGGAGTTTCTCCGGGGAGCTGTTTTTT.

The gene calls are TRBV11-2 and TRBJ2-1; the D is unclear. Germline V CDR1 and CDR2: SGHAT, FQNNGV. The length of the CDR3 is 14 residues. V was pared by 6 bases and J by 5 bases, with 14 bases between. For the CDR3, the DNA is TGTGCCAGCAGTAGATTGAGTGCGAACAATGAGCAGTTCTTC. Amino acids: CASSRLSANNEQFF.